These T cell receptor beta chains were read from a single sample in a study of response to subunit inactivated influenza vaccine. Via MiXCR, TCRdb re-called the RT-PCR reads, giving one row per CDR3 protein. Seen here are 150,000 to 200,000 distinct CDR3 sequences, over 9.5% observed once, and the top ten hold over 25%. The same sample was also used in a study of T cells expressing NK-cell markers.

This specimen consisted of CD8+ T cells sorted from PBMCs, obtained roughly 12 days after vaccination. Receptor source: a man aged 45-65 years who received an inactivated influenza vaccine. CDR3s include the opening cysteine and the closing phenylalanine or tryptophan. The D gene is left open where the match is weak. Some rows mark clone size as missing; the rest say once, few, many or name a class of expanded clone.

j_gene,abundance,d_gene,v_gene,CDR3aa,CDR3nt
TRBJ2-1,NA,NA,TRBV24-1,CATRDGNNEQFF,TGTGCCACCAGGGACGGAAACAATGAGCAGTTCTTC
TRBJ2-1,NA,TRBD1,TRBV3-1,CASSLRDSQYDNEQFF,TGTGCCAGCAGCCTCAGGGACAGCCAGTATGACAATGAGCAGTTCTTC
TRBJ2-5,many,NA,TRBV4-3,CASSQVLGAWETQYF,TGCGCCAGCAGCCAAGTTCTGGGGGCGTGGGAGACCCAGTACTTC
TRBJ2-1,few,NA,TRBV2,CAMRAARESSYNEQFF,TGTGCCATGCGGGCCGCTAGGGAGAGCTCCTACAATGAGCAGTTCTTC
TRBJ2-3,few,NA,TRBV11-2,CASSLVVADQQYF,TGTGCCAGCAGCTTAGTAGTAGCGGATCAGCAGTATTTT
TRBJ2-5,few,NA,TRBV2,CASSEDPGRGETQYF,TGTGCCAGCAGTGAAGACCCCGGTAGGGGAGAGACCCAGTACTTC
TRBJ2-2,few,NA,TRBV28,CASSRGSTGELFF,TGTGCCAGCAGCCGTGGGTCCACCGGGGAGCTGTTTTTT
TRBJ2-2,many,NA,TRBV7-9,CASSFYEGPNTGELFF,TGTGCCAGCAGCTTTTATGAAGGACCGAACACCGGGGAGCTGTTTTTT
TRBJ2-1,NA,TRBD2,TRBV29-1,CSVEDRLAAYNEQFF,TGCAGCGTTGAAGATAGACTAGCGGCCTACAATGAGCAGTTCTTC
TRBJ2-1,NA,NA,TRBV12-3/TRBV12-4,CASSPPRARNEQFF,TGTGCCAGCAGTCCGCCCCGGGCCAGGAATGAGCAGTTCTTC
TRBJ2-7,few,NA,TRBV4-3,CASSPRRAYEQYF,TGCGCCAGCAGCCCCCGAAGGGCCTACGAGCAGTACTTC
TRBJ2-1,NA,TRBD2,TRBV5-1,CAISSGLVGYNEQFF,TGCGCCATCAGCTCCGGACTAGTGGGCTACAATGAGCAGTTCTTC
TRBJ2-7,NA,TRBD1,TRBV11-3,CASSRWTGESYEQYF,TGTGCCAGCAGCCGTTGGACAGGGGAATCCTACGAGCAGTACTTC
TRBJ2-2,few,TRBD2,TRBV5-6,CASSLLAGVGYTGELFF,TGTGCCAGCAGCTTACTAGCGGGAGTTGGTTACACCGGGGAGCTGTTTTTT
TRBJ2-3,many,NA,TRBV20-1,CSAMDRDRTDTQYF,TGCAGTGCCATGGACCGGGACCGCACAGATACGCAGTATTTT
TRBJ2-7,NA,NA,TRBV11-2,CASSLAGGNPYEQYF,TGTGCCAGCAGCTTAGCCGGGGGAAACCCCTACGAGCAGTACTTC
TRBJ2-2,few,TRBD2,TRBV10-3,CAISDPPGGRSGELFF,TGTGCCATCAGTGATCCCCCTGGCGGGAGGTCCGGGGAGCTGTTTTTT
TRBJ2-3,few,TRBD2,TRBV12-3/TRBV12-4,CASSGIGGGADTQYF,TGTGCCAGCAGCGGGATCGGGGGGGGCGCAGATACGCAGTATTTT
TRBJ2-6,few,TRBD1,TRBV9,CASSVEGGNGANVLTF,TGTGCCAGCAGCGTAGAAGGGGGCAATGGGGCCAACGTCCTGACTTTC
TRBJ1-1,few,NA,TRBV10-3,CAISNGGEAFF,TGTGCCATCAGCAACGGGGGTGAAGCTTTCTTT
TRBJ2-5,NA,NA,TRBV12-3/TRBV12-4,CASNSLGIIEETQYF,TGTGCCAGCAATTCACTAGGGATCATAGAAGAGACCCAGTACTTC
TRBJ2-7,NA,TRBD1,TRBV20-1,CSARFRDRGLEQYF,TGCAGTGCTAGATTCCGGGACAGGGGGCTCGAGCAGTACTTC
TRBJ2-3,NA,NA,TRBV7-2,CASSPGAADTQYF,TGTGCCAGCAGCCCGGGCGCTGCAGATACGCAGTATTTT
TRBJ2-5,many,TRBD1,TRBV2,CASREGQGQETQYF,TGTGCCAGCAGAGAGGGACAGGGTCAAGAGACCCAGTACTTC
TRBJ1-2,many,NA,TRBV29-1,CSVAGELNYGYTF,TGCAGCGTTGCAGGCGAGCTTAACTATGGCTACACCTTC
TRBJ2-1,many,TRBD2,TRBV4-3,CASSQDGLAAQFF,TGCGCCAGCAGCCAAGATGGACTAGCGGCGCAGTTCTTC
TRBJ2-1,few,NA,TRBV12-3/TRBV12-4,CASSPAGRANEQFF,TGTGCCAGCAGTCCGGCCGGGCGGGCCAATGAGCAGTTCTTC
TRBJ2-1,few,TRBD2,TRBV29-1,CSVELRLAGGNYMDEQFF,TGCAGCGTTGAACTTCGGCTAGCGGGGGGTAATTACATGGATGAGCAGTTCTTC
TRBJ1-4,NA,NA,TRBV12-3/TRBV12-4,CASTTLQGDEKLFF,TGTGCCAGCACCACATTACAGGGAGATGAAAAACTGTTTTTT
TRBJ2-3,NA,TRBD2,TRBV7-6,CASSLVSSGSLDTQYF,TGTGCCAGCAGCTTAGTCTCTAGCGGGAGCTTAGATACGCAGTATTTT
TRBJ2-5,NA,NA,TRBV28,CASRTELQETQYF,TGTGCCAGTCGGACGGAGCTCCAAGAGACCCAGTACTTC
TRBJ2-7,NA,TRBD1,TRBV10-3,CAIGEPTGSEQYF,TGTGCCATCGGAGAACCGACAGGGTCCGAGCAGTACTTC
TRBJ1-5,NA,NA,TRBV10-2,CASSEGRHSNQPQHF,TGCGCCAGCAGCGAGGGACGGCATAGCAATCAGCCCCAGCATTTT
TRBJ1-1,many,TRBD1,TRBV6-5,CASSYGLTGGSTEAFF,TGTGCCAGCAGTTATGGTCTTACAGGGGGATCGACTGAAGCTTTCTTT
TRBJ2-5,few,NA,TRBV6-2/TRBV6-3,CASSRPRDVEEETQYF,TGTGCCAGCAGTAGACCCCGGGACGTCGAGGAAGAGACCCAGTACTTC
TRBJ2-6,few,TRBD1,TRBV6-2/TRBV6-3,CASSRTGGDSGANVLTF,TGTGCCAGCAGCCGAACAGGGGGCGACTCTGGGGCCAACGTCCTGACTTTC
TRBJ2-7,few,NA,TRBV7-9,CASSLTFAEQYF,TGTGCCAGCAGCCTCACGTTTGCGGAGCAGTACTTC
TRBJ2-5,many,NA,TRBV11-2,CASSLGYGETQYF,TGTGCCAGCAGCTTAGGCTACGGAGAGACCCAGTACTTC
TRBJ1-2,few,NA,TRBV28,CASRSDSDRGYGYTF,TGTGCCAGCAGATCCGACAGCGACAGAGGATATGGCTACACCTTC
TRBJ2-7,NA,NA,TRBV3-1,CASSKEVPWTYEQYF,TGTGCCAGCAGCAAAGAGGTCCCTTGGACCTACGAGCAGTACTTC
TRBJ2-3,few,TRBD2,TRBV10-3,CAISELAGALDTQYF,TGTGCCATCAGTGAGCTAGCGGGAGCTTTAGATACGCAGTATTTT
TRBJ2-1,NA,NA,TRBV7-8,CASSLALTAGPYNEQFF,TGTGCCAGCAGCTTAGCGTTAACGGCTGGACCATACAATGAGCAGTTCTTC
TRBJ2-7,NA,NA,TRBV2,CASSEQGPALTEQYF,TGTGCCAGCAGTGAGCAGGGTCCTGCACTCACCGAGCAGTACTTC
TRBJ2-1,few,TRBD1,TRBV11-3,CASSPHRTGTYNEQFF,TGTGCCAGCAGCCCCCACCGGACAGGGACCTACAATGAGCAGTTCTTC
TRBJ2-7,NA,TRBD2,TRBV5-6,CASSPDSGRPPYEQYF,TGTGCCAGCAGCCCGGATAGCGGGAGGCCACCCTACGAGCAGTACTTC
TRBJ2-2,NA,NA,TRBV7-9,CASSFTARLLNTGELFF,TGTGCCAGCAGCTTTACTGCGAGACTACTAAACACCGGGGAGCTGTTTTTT
TRBJ1-1,many,TRBD1,TRBV5-1,CASRPGGLNTEAFF,TGCGCCAGCAGGCCAGGGGGTTTGAACACTGAAGCTTTCTTT
TRBJ1-2,NA,TRBD1,TRBV4-2,CASSQERDRAAGDTF,TGTGCCAGCAGCCAAGAGCGGGACAGGGCGGCGGGCGACACCTTC
TRBJ1-5,NA,TRBD1,TRBV7-2,CASSSDRLLQPQHF,TGTGCCAGCAGCTCGGACAGGCTATTGCAGCCCCAGCATTTT
TRBJ2-3,few,TRBD2,TRBV6-2/TRBV6-3,CASSYSIGAEVPTSEHTDTQYF,TGTGCCAGCAGTTACTCTATAGGGGCCGAGGTCCCTACTAGCGAGCACACAGATACGCAGTATTTT
TRBJ2-5,few,NA,TRBV14,CASSQNRARQETQYF,TGTGCCAGCAGCCAAAACAGAGCCCGCCAAGAGACCCAGTACTTC
TRBJ2-1,many,NA,TRBV12-3/TRBV12-4,CASTYSNEQFF,TGTGCCAGCACTTATTCCAATGAGCAGTTCTTC
TRBJ2-2,NA,TRBD1,TRBV4-3,CASSQEDRVVTGELFF,TGCGCCAGCAGCCAAGAGGACAGGGTTGTGACCGGGGAGCTGTTTTTT
TRBJ2-5,NA,NA,TRBV12-3/TRBV12-4,CASSVGLRQETQYF,TGTGCCAGCAGTGTAGGACTTCGCCAAGAGACCCAGTACTTC
TRBJ2-1,few,TRBD1,TRBV9,CASSTLGQGYNEQFF,TGTGCCAGCTCGACTTTGGGACAGGGTTACAATGAGCAGTTCTTC
TRBJ1-2,NA,NA,TRBV7-6,CASSPTSGPYGYTF,TGTGCCAGCAGCCCCACATCAGGACCATATGGCTACACCTTC
TRBJ2-2,few,NA,TRBV19,CASSMGQPGTGELFF,TGTGCCAGTAGTATGGGACAACCGGGCACCGGGGAGCTGTTTTTT
TRBJ2-1,many,NA,TRBV9,CASSVEDVSSYNEQFF,TGTGCCAGCAGCGTAGAGGACGTAAGCTCCTACAATGAGCAGTTCTTC
TRBJ2-7,few,NA,TRBV3-1,CASSQDLGFEQYF,TGTGCCAGCAGCCAAGATCTAGGGTTCGAGCAGTACTTC